This T cell receptor beta chain was found in a study of cytomegalovirus exposure and HLA in healthy donors (TCRdb year 2017). A note on the overall study: According to a later analysis, the 120 or so validation repertoires were produced on the same platform as the roughly 720 repertoires of the first cohort. Besides the first cohort of 550 to 750 subjects, a separate validation cohort made up of 120 different subjects was used. The study was designed to test whether signatures of past pathogen exposure could be identified by cataloging public T cell receptors. To predict cytomegalovirus infection status, the study combined high-throughput TCR immunosequencing, statistical association of individual TCRs with disease status, and machine learning.

The junction shows trimming of 3 bases on V and 6 bases on J, and the gene matches do not reach 2 bases of it. Including the terminal cysteine and phenylalanine, the CDR3 comprises 13 residues. Of the read, only the CDR3 DNA is kept; its 39 bases are in frame from base 1. From the germline V gene, CDR1 is SGDLS and CDR2 is YYNGEE. The method was the immunoSEQ multiplex PCR assay. On the study's bioinformatics: A statistical classification framework was built to diagnose cytomegalovirus status from the catalog of TCR beta chain sequences. Imported from immuneACCESS, the table was reduced by TCRdb to in-frame sequences with V and J called. These copies leave out some clones; in studies compared against another copy, an unresolved V gene accounts for under half, and the cause of the remainder is not known. That table supplies the V and J calls and clone size; D and trimming were determined from the DNA. This sample has around 250,000 clones in its table, and around 90% of those were observed once. The top ten clones comprise 0.35% to 0.45% of the sample.

As to this clone: What antigen it recognizes has not been identified. There are no base qualities to consult, and no much larger clone falls within one base.

Overall results and qualifications from the work: It was suggested by the authors that the approach could potentially be generalized to other disease states and immunological phenotypes. The validation cohort had no HLA typing available for a later analysis, so co-occurrence within that cohort was assessed over all 120 or so repertoires. Most TCR sequences were observed very rarely across donors, whereas some public TCRs were present in many individuals. Three of the identified cytomegalovirus-associated TCR beta chains were confirmed in vitro to be specific for cytomegalovirus antigens. In both the original and validation cohorts, the classifier was reported to diagnose cytomegalovirus status with high specificity and sensitivity. The study listed 164 TCR beta chains as associated with cytomegalovirus. Of the cluster scores, about 94% were above 0 in a later analysis, which found that TCRs clustered in the first cohort also tended to co-occur in the 120 or so validation repertoires.

The donors were included in the validation cohort of 120 subjects, a group kept apart from the roughly 730-subject first cohort. The sequenced material came from PBMCs. The clonotype comes from a woman aged 18-29 years in good health and CMV-seronegative. The chain joins TRBV9 to TRBJ2-2; TRBD1 lines up with 7 middle nucleotides. The DNA sequence is as follows: TGTGCCAGCAGCGACAGGGGTGCCGGGGAGCTGTTTTTT. It encodes CASSDRGAGELFF.